This T cell receptor (beta chain) is drawn from a study of blood T cell repertoires in COVID-19. The wider study: The United States, Italy and Spain were the sources of the acute and convalescent COVID-19 samples. PBMCs, B-cell-depleted T cells, or T cells provided the cDNA or gDNA that made up the material.

As originally analysed: Using reference gene primer amplification, nucleated cell counts were estimated. Clones were sequenced by immunoSEQ multiplex PCR, and TCRdb holds only the in-frame ones, with some missing. The V and J calls and clone size are taken from that table; D and trimming were inferred from the DNA. The table has fewer than 85,000 clones, about four fifths seen once. The CDR3 covers 16 residues. Germline lookup yields CDR1 SGHNT and CDR2 YENEEA. The J segment lost 3 bases and the V segment lost 0 bases, leaving 8 bases of the junction unmatched. The sequence was collected from a human donor in a cohort sampled during active COVID-19. The source material was peripheral blood. The genes are TRBV11-3 and TRBJ2-7, with TRBD1 matching over 7 bases. The CDR3 region is CASSLDPGTANYEQYF. CDR3 DNA: TGTGCCAGCAGCTTAGACCCCGGGACAGCAAACTACGAGCAGTACTTC.